This TCR beta chain was identified in a study of blood T cell repertoires in COVID-19. About the research overall: Donors in the United States, Italy and Spain gave samples during acute or convalescent COVID-19. T cells, B-cell-depleted T cells, or PBMCs provided the cDNA or gDNA that served as material.

In the original analysis: Amplification of reference gene primers was used by the study to estimate nucleated cell counts. Libraries were prepared by immunoSEQ multiplex PCR; TCRdb keeps only in-frame clonotypes and omits some of them. The D gene and trimming were derived from the DNA, and the V and J assignments and clone size from that table. This table has around 400,000 clones, more than 75% appearing once. Seattle cases were enrolled at active infection and followed longitudinally. V lost 5 bases and J lost 7, with 8 bases in between. Germline V gene lookup returns CDR1 LGHDT and CDR2 YNNKEL (reference sequence). This CDR3 region has 11 residues.

The chain has TRBV3-1 (or the pseudogene TRBV3-2) and TRBJ1-1; D uncertain. What was sequenced was peripheral blood. The sequence derives from a woman in her sixties or seventies with COVID-19, enrolled during active disease. CDR3: CASSAKNEAFF. The CDR3 DNA reads TGTGCCAGCAGCGCTAAGAATGAAGCTTTCTTT.